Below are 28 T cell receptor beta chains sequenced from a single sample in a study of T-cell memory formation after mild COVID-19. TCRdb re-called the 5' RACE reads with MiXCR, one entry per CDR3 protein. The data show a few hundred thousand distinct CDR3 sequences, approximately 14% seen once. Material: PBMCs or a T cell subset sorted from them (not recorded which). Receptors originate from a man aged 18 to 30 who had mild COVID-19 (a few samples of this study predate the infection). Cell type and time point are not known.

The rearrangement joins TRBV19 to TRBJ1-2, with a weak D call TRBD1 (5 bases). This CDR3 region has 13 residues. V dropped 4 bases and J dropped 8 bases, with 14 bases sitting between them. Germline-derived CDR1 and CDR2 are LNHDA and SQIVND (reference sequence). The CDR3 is CASSRQGPWGYTF. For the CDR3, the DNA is TGTGCCAGTAGTAGGCAGGGACCATGGGGCTACACCTTC. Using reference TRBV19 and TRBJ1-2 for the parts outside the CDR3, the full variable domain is DGGITQSPKYLFRKEGQNVTLSCEQNLNHDAMYWYRQDPGQGLRLIYYSQIVNDFQKGDIAEGYSVSREKKESFPLTVTSAQKNPTAFYLCASSRQGPWGYTFGSGTRLTVV.

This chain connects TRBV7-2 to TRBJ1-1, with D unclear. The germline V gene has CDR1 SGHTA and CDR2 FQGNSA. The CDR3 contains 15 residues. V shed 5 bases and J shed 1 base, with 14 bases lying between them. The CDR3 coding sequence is TGTGCCAGCAGCATCGGAGGGTATTCGAACACTGAAGCTTTCTTT. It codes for CASSIGGYSNTEAFF.

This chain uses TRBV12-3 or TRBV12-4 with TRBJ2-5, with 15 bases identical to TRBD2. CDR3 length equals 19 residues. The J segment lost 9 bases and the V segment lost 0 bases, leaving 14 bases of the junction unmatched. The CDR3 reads CASSLALGLAGGPSGAQYF. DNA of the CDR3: TGTGCCAGCAGTTTAGCGCTCGGACTAGCGGGGGGGCCCTCAGGGGCCCAGTACTTC.

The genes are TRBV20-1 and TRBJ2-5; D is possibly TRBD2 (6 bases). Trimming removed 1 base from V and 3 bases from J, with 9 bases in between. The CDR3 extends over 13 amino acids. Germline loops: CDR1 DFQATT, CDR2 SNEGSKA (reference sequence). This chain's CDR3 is CSARAGLEETQYF. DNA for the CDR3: TGCAGTGCTAGAGCGGGACTGGAAGAGACCCAGTACTTC.

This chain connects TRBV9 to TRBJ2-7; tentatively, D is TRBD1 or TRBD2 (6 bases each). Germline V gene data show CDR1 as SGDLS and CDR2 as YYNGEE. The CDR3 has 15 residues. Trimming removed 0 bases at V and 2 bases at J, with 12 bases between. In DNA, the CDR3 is TGTGCCAGCAGCGTAGGAGGGGGACTGACCTACGAGCAGTACTTC. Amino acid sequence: CASSVGGGLTYEQYF.

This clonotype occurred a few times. CDR3 nucleotide sequence: TGTGCCAGCTCACCGGGGCCGGGGTCCACGTACGAGCAGTACGTC. Its protein is CASSPGPGSTYEQYV. The V call is TRBV18, the J call TRBJ2-7, with D perhaps assigned TRBD1 or TRBD2 (5 bases each). Germline loops: CDR1 KGHSH, CDR2 LQKENI. This CDR3 region has 15 residues. Trimming stripped 3 bases from V and 4 bases from J, with 16 bases between.

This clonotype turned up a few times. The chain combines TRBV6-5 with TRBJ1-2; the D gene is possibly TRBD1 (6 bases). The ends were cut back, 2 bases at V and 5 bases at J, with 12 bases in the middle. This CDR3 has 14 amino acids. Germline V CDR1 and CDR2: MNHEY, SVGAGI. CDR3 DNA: TGTGCCAGCAGTTACGCCAGGGGCGGTTATGGCTACACCTTC. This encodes CASSYARGGYGYTF.

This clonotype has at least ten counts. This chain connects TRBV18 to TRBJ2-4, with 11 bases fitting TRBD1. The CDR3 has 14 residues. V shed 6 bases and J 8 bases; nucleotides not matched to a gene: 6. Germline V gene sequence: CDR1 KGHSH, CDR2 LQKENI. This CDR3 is CASSLGQGADIQYF. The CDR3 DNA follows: TGTGCCAGCTCCCTCGGACAGGGGGCTGACATTCAGTACTTC.

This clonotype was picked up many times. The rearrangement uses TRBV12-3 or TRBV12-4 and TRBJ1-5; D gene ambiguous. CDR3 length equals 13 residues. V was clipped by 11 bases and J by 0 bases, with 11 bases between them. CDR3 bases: TGTGCCCGGTCAGATTATAGCAATCAGCCCCAGCATTTT. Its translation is CARSDYSNQPQHF.

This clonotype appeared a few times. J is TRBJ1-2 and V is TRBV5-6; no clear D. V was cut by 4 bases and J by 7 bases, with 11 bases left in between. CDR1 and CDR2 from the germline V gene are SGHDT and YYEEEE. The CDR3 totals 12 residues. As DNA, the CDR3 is TGTGCCAGCAGCCCGGATGCCGGTGGCTACACCTTC. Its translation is CASSPDAGGYTF. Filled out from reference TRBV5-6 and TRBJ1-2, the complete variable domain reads DAGVTQSPTHLIKTRGQQVTLRCSPKSGHDTVSWYQQALGQGPQFIFQYYEEEERQRGNFPDRFSGHQFPNYSSELNVNALLLGDSALYLCASSPDAGGYTFGSGTRLTVV.

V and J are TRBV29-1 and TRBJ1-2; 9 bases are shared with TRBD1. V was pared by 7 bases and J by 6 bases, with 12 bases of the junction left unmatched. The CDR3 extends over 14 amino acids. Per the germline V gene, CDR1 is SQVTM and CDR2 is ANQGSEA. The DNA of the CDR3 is TGCAGCGCCGCGGGGGGAACAGGGGGCGATGGCTACACCTTC. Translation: CSAAGGTGGDGYTF.

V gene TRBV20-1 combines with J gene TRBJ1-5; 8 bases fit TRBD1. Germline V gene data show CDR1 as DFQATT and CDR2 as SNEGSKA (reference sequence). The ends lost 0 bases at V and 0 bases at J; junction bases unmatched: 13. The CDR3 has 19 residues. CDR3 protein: CSARDGDRPAIVSNQPQHF. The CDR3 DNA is TGCAGTGCTAGAGACGGGGACAGGCCGGCTATAGTTAGCAATCAGCCCCAGCATTTT.

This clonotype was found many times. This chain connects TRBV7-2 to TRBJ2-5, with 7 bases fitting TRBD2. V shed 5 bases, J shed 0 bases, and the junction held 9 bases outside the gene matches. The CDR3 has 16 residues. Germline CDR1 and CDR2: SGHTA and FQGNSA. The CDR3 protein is CASSPGLVPYQETQYF. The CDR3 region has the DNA TGTGCCAGCAGCCCCGGACTAGTACCGTACCAAGAGACCCAGTACTTC.

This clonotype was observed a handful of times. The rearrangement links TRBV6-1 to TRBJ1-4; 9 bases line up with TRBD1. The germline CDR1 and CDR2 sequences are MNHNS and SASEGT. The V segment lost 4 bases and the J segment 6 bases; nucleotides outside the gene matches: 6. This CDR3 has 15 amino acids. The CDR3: CASSVMTGGDEKLFF. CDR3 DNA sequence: TGTGCCAGCAGTGTAATGACAGGGGGGGATGAAAAACTGTTTTTT.

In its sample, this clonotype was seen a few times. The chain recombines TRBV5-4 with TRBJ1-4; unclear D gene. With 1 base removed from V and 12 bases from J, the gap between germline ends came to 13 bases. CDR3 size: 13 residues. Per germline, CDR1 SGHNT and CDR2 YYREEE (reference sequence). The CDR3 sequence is CASSLIRGGELFF. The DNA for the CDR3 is TGTGCCAGCAGCTTGATTCGGGGAGGAGAACTGTTTTTT.

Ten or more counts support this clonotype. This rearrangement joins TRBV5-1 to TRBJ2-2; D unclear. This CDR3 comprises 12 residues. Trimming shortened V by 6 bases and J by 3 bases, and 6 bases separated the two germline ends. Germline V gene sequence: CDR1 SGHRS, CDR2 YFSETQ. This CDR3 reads CASKIDTGELFF. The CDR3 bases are TGCGCCAGCAAAATAGACACCGGGGAGCTGTTTTTT.

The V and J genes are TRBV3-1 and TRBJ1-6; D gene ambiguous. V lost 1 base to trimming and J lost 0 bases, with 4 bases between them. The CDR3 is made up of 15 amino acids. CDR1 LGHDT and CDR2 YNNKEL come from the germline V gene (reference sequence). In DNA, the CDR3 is TGTGCCAGCAGCCAAGCGAGCTCCTATAATTCACCCCTCCACTTT. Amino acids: CASSQASSYNSPLHF.

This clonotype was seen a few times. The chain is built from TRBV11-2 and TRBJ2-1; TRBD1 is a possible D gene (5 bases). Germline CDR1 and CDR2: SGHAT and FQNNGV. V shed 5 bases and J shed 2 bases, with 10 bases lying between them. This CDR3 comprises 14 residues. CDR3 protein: CASSGAIAYNEQFF. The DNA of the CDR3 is TGTGCCAGCAGCGGGGCGATAGCCTACAATGAGCAGTTCTTC.

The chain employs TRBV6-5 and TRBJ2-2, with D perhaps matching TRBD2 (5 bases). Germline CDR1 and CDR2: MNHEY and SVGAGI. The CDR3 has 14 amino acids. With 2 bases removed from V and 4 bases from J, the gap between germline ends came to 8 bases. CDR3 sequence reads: CASSYRAGTGELFF. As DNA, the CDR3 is TGTGCCAGCAGTTACCGGGCGGGCACCGGGGAGCTGTTTTTT.

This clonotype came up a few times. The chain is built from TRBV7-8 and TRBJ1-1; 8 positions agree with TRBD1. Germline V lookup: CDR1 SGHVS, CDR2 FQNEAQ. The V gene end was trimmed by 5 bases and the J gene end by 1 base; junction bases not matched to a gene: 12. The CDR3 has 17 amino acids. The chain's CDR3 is CASSQTNRQGTNTEAFF. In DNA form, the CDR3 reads TGTGCCAGCAGCCAAACTAACAGACAGGGGACGAACACTGAAGCTTTCTTT.

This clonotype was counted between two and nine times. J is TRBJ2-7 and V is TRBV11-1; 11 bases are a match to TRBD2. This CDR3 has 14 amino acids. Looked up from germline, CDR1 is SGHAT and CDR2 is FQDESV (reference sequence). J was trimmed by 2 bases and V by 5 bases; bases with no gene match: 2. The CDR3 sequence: CASSRSGGAYEQYF. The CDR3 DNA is TGTGCCAGCAGCCGTAGCGGGGGGGCCTACGAGCAGTACTTC.

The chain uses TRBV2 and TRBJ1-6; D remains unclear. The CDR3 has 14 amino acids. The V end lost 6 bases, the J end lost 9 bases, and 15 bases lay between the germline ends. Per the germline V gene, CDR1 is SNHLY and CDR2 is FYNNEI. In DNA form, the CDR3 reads TGTGCCAGCAGACGGGTGGGGATGGGTTCACCCCTCCACTTT. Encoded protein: CASRRVGMGSPLHF.

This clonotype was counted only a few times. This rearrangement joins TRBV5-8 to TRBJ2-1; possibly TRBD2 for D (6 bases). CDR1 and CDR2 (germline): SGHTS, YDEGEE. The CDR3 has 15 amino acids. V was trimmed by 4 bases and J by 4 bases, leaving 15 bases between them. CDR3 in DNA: TGTGCCAGCAGCACACGGGGGTTCCCTTACAATGAGCAGTTCTTC. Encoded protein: CASSTRGFPYNEQFF.

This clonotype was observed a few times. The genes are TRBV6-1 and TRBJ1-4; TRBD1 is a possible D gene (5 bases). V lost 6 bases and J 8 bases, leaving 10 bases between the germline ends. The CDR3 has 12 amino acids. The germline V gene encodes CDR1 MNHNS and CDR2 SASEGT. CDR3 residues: CASSGAEEKLFF. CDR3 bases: TGTGCCAGCAGCGGGGCGGAGGAAAAACTGTTTTTT.

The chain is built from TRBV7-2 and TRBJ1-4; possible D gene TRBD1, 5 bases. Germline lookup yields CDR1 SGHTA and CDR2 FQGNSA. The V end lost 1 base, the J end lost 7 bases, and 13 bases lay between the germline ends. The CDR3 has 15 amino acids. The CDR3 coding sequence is TGTGCCAGCAGCTTAGGGCCAGAGGGGTCTGAAAAACTGTTTTTT. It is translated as CASSLGPEGSEKLFF. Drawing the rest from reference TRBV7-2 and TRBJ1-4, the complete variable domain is GAGVSQSPSNKVTEKGKDVELRCDPISGHTALYWYRQSLGQGLEFLIYFQGNSAPDKSGLPSDRFSAERTGGSVSTLTIQRTQQEDSAVYLCASSLGPEGSEKLFFGSGTQLSVL.

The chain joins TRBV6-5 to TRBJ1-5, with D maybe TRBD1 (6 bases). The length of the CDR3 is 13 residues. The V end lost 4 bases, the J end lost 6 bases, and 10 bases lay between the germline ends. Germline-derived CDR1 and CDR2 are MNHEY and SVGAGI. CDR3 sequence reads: CASSFDRSQPQHF. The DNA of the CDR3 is TGTGCCAGCAGTTTCGACAGGTCTCAGCCCCAGCATTTT.

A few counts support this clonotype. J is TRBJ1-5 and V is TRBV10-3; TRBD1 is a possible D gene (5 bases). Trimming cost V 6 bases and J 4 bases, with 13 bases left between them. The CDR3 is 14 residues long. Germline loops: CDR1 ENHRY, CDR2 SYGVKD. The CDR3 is CAISPRGPNQPQHF. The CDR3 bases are TGTGCCATCAGCCCTAGGGGCCCAAATCAGCCCCAGCATTTT.

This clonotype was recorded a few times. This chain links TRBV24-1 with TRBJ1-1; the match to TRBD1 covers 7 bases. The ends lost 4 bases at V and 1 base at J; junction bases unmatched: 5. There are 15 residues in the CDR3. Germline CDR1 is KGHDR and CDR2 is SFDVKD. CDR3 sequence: CATSDTTGANTEAFF. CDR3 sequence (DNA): TGTGCCACCAGTGACACAACAGGGGCGAACACTGAAGCTTTCTTT.